This T cell receptor (beta chain) was sequenced during a study of blood T cell repertoires in COVID-19 (dated by TCRdb to the early 2020s). The study in broad terms: Samples from collaborators originated in the United States, Italy and Spain and spanned both the acute and convalescent phases of COVID-19. The prospective study material was composed of cDNA or gDNA derived from T cells, B-cell-depleted T cells, or PBMCs. The dataset comprised deeply sampled blood TCRbeta repertoires from subjects exposed to, actively infected with, or recovered from COVID-19. The repertoires were made available in a free public database intended to serve as a resource for research on the immune response to SARS-CoV-2. Samples came from the ongoing ImmuneRACE study (first 160 participants) plus 1,254 subjects from 6 global collaborators. The sample metadata nearly always contained a de-identified subject ID, COVID-19 status, age in years and sex. HLA class I and class II types, where available, came from metadata supplied by the sample provider rather than from assay-based typing.

The immunoSEQ Assay, a bias-controlled multiplex PCR, was used to amplify TCRbeta CDR3 regions from genomic DNA. Per the authors' processing: The number of nucleated cells in each sample was estimated from the amplification of reference gene primers within the assay. Sequence reads were collapsed and filtered to measure the absolute abundance of every unique TCRbeta CDR3 rearrangement. For each sample, productive Simpson clonality was calculated as the square root of Simpson's diversity index over productive rearrangements. TCRdb obtained this table from immuneACCESS and retained in-frame rearrangements with V and J assigned. These tables miss some clones; where compared with another copy, unresolved V genes account for less than half of the shortfall, and the remainder is unexplained. That table is the source of V, J and clone size, and D and trimming were worked out from the DNA. The sample contains more than 350,000 clones, 70% to 90% of them found a single time. The ten largest clones capture 1.4% to 1.5% of the sample.

Overall study outcomes, separate from this receptor: How much clinical and demographic metadata was included differed by source and by participant, and the metadata was provided uncurated.

As for this clone: It lacks a known antigen. No much larger clonotype is one base removed from it; base qualities were not supplied.

Enrolling through a virtual design, the prospective study's participants ranged in age from about 18 to 89 years and lived across around 25 United States geographic areas. Cohort assignment in the prospective study relied on participant-reported clinical history from a screening survey and a study questionnaire. Exposed participants had been in contact with someone with a PCR-confirmed or clinician-diagnosed COVID-19 case within 2 weeks of study entry. In the prospective study, whole blood, serum and a nasopharyngeal or oropharyngeal swab were collected from each participant by mobile phlebotomists. Prospective study participants could optionally give additional blood draws and questionnaires over an approximately 2-month period. Before DNA extraction, blood samples from the prospective study were shipped at room temperature or frozen. Inclusive of the bounding cysteine and phenylalanine, the CDR3 is 14 residues long. Just the 42-base CDR3 DNA is kept, in frame starting at base 1. CDR1 and CDR2 were assigned from the germline V gene as MNHEY and SVGAGI. V is clipped by 2 bases and J by 3 bases, and the sequence between their germline boundaries is 9 bases long.

Specimen: PBMCs or T cells enriched from blood (not recorded which). The source of this sequence is a woman between 18 and 29 years old who had been exposed to COVID-19. Rearrangement joined TRBV6-5 to TRBJ2-3, with a tentative D gene TRBD2 over 5 matching bases. CDR3 sequence: CASSYARGTDTQYF. The DNA sequence is TGTGCCAGCAGTTACGCGAGAGGGACAGATACGCAGTATTTT.